This T cell receptor beta chain is drawn from a study of blood T cell repertoires in COVID-19. The CDR3 runs 14 residues. The V gene end was trimmed by 4 bases and the J gene end by 9 bases; junction bases not matched to a gene: 7. Looked up from germline, CDR1 is LGHDT and CDR2 is YNNKEL (reference sequence). Only in-frame clones appear in the TCRdb table, and some are missing; sequencing was by immunoSEQ multiplex PCR. The sample contains about 480,000 clones, 89% of which appear only once. This TCR derives from a young man with COVID-19, enrolled during active disease. The V call is TRBV3-1 (or the pseudogene TRBV3-2), the J call TRBJ2-1; 9 bases are a match to TRBD2. The sample was peripheral blood. CDR3: CASSPGLATSEQFF. CDR3 nucleotides: TGTGCCAGCAGCCCTGGACTAGCGACGAGTGAGCAGTTCTTC.